Shown below are 20 T cell receptor beta chains from a single sample sequenced in a study of yellow fever vaccine responses in identical twins. TCRdb reprocessed the RT-PCR reads via MiXCR and lists one record per CDR3 protein. Of 25,000 or so distinct CDR3 sequences in the sample, around 77% were seen once. This specimen was T cells from blood (PBMCs), unsorted or a sorted subset (not recorded which), taken before or after yellow fever vaccination (not recorded which). The receptors were gathered from a woman aged 18-35 years who received the yellow fever vaccine.

This chain links TRBV19 with TRBJ2-1, with 7 bases identical to TRBD1. The CDR3 runs to 17 residues. Germline-derived CDR1 and CDR2 are LNHDA and SQIVND (reference sequence). The V gene end was trimmed by 3 bases and the J gene end by 0 bases; junction bases not matched to a gene: 8. CDR3: CASSINRGLRSYNEQFF. As DNA, the CDR3 is TGTGCCAGTAGTATTAACAGGGGTCTACGCTCCTACAATGAGCAGTTCTTC.

The CDR3 region has the DNA TGTGCCAGCAGCTTAGAACCGCGTCGGTTCAATGAGCAGTTCTTC. It translates to CASSLEPRRFNEQFF. The chain combines TRBV11-3 with TRBJ2-1; D not resolved. This CDR3 has 15 residues. Trimming removed 0 bases at V and 6 bases at J, with 12 bases between. Looked up from germline, CDR1 is SGHNT and CDR2 is YENEEA.

This clonotype appeared a few times. The V gene is TRBV2, the J gene TRBJ2-5; D is uncertain. The germline V gene encodes CDR1 SNHLY and CDR2 FYNNEI. The CDR3 length is 14 residues. V lost 2 bases, J lost 4 bases, and 11 bases lay in between. The CDR3 DNA is TGTGCCAGCAGTGAATGGAGTTGGGGAGAGACCCAGTACTTC. Amino acids: CASSEWSWGETQYF.

This clonotype was found once. The V gene is TRBV6-2 or TRBV6-3, the J gene TRBJ2-3, with D perhaps given as TRBD1 or TRBD2 (5 bases each). The CDR3 contains 15 residues. Germline V gene sequence: CDR1 MNHEY, CDR2 SVGEGT. Trimming took off 4 bases at V and 3 bases at J, with 14 bases between the two ends. The CDR3 DNA sequence: TGTGCCAGCAGTTTGGCAGGGACCCAGACAGATACGCAGTATTTT. Encoded protein: CASSLAGTQTDTQYF.

The rearrangement links TRBV15 to TRBJ2-5; D may be TRBD2 (5 bases). The V gene's germline CDR1 is LNHNV and CDR2 YYDKDF (reference sequence). The CDR3 is 16 residues long. The ends were cut back, 1 base at V and 2 bases at J, with 14 bases in the middle. CDR3 sequence (DNA): TGTGCCACCAGCAGAGCTTTTATTAGCGTACAAGAGACCCAGTACTTC. Translating it yields CATSRAFISVQETQYF.

In its sample, this clonotype was seen a few times. The rearrangement joins TRBV6-4 to TRBJ1-6, with D perhaps matching TRBD1 (6 bases). CDR3 length: 14 residues. Trimming pared 0 bases from V and 9 bases from J, leaving 9 bases between. Germline V CDR1 and CDR2: MRHNA, SNTAGT. The CDR3 sequence is CASSDSLDSSPLHF. CDR3 bases: TGTGCCAGCAGTGACTCCCTGGACAGTTCACCCCTCCACTTT.

The genes are TRBV7-2 and TRBJ2-5; TRBD2 matches at 13 bases. CDR3 length: 16 amino acids. J was trimmed by 5 bases and V by 0 bases; bases with no gene match: 3. Germline CDR1 reads SGHTA; CDR2 reads FQGNSA. Here the CDR3 reads CASSLAPGLAGETQYF. In nucleotides, the CDR3 is TGTGCCAGCAGCTTAGCCCCGGGACTAGCGGGGGAGACCCAGTACTTC.

Turning to this clonotype: Germline is not matched at one junction end, which may reflect a read error. V usage is TRBV20-1 and J usage is TRBJ1-1; D call uncertain. Germline V gene sequence: CDR1 DFQATT, CDR2 SNEGSKA (reference sequence). The CDR3 covers 10 residues. The CDR3 protein is CSARNAEAFF. The DNA of the CDR3 is TGCAGTGCTCGGAACGCTGAAGCTTTCTTT.

The rearrangement joins TRBV10-1 to TRBJ2-5; D is perhaps TRBD1 or TRBD2 (5 bases each). This CDR3 contains 16 residues. V dropped 0 bases and J dropped 1 base, with 12 bases sitting between them. Germline CDR1 reads WNHNN; CDR2 reads SYGVQD (reference sequence). CDR3 protein: CASSESGTPAQETQYF. Here the CDR3 DNA reads TGCGCCAGCAGTGAGTCTGGGACCCCAGCCCAAGAGACCCAGTACTTC.

DNA for the CDR3: TGTGCCAGCTCACCTGAGGCGGGGGCCTACAATGAGCAGTTCTTC. As protein: CASSPEAGAYNEQFF. The chain joins TRBV18 to TRBJ2-1; 7 nucleotides agree with TRBD2. The V segment lost 3 bases and the J segment 2 bases; nucleotides outside the gene matches: 4. CDR3 length: 15 residues. CDR1 and CDR2 from the germline V gene are KGHSH and LQKENI.

The chain links TRBV29-1 to TRBJ2-3; a weak D match, TRBD2 (5 bases). V lost 5 bases, J lost 4 bases, and 13 bases lay in between. This CDR3 is built from 13 residues. Germline loops: CDR1 SQVTM, CDR2 ANQGSEA. The CDR3 reads CSVSGQRPDTQYF. DNA of the CDR3: TGCAGCGTTAGCGGCCAAAGGCCAGATACGCAGTATTTT.

The chain couples TRBV27 to TRBJ2-7; D is unresolved. The CDR3 length is 14 residues. The ends were cut back, 2 bases at V and 6 bases at J, with 14 bases in the middle. CDR1 and CDR2 (germline): MNHEY, SMNVEV (reference sequence). The DNA of the CDR3 is TGTGCCAGCAGTTTAATGGGCCCCCCGGGCGAGCAGTACGTC. Translation gives CASSLMGPPGEQYV.

CDR3 residues: CASSPTDGLNEKLFF. The CDR3 bases are TGCGCCAGCAGCCCGACGGACGGTCTTAATGAAAAACTGTTTTTT. The chain has TRBV4-1 and TRBJ1-4; D remains ambiguous. From germline, CDR1 is MGHRA and CDR2 YSYEKL. Trimming stripped 4 bases from V and 4 bases from J, with 13 bases between. CDR3 length equals 15 residues.

This clonotype appeared a few times. The chain has TRBV5-6 and TRBJ2-3; 7 bases agree with TRBD2. V trimming: 1 base; J trimming: 0 bases; junction bases outside the gene matches: 5. The germline gives CDR1 SGHDT, CDR2 YYEEEE. This CDR3 has 16 amino acids. CDR3 sequence (DNA): TGTGCCAGCAGCTTGCGGCGGGAGAGGAGCACAGATACGCAGTATTTT. Translated: CASSLRRERSTDTQYF.

The chain links TRBV24-1 to TRBJ2-1; 8 bases line up with TRBD2. V lost 5 bases to trimming and J lost 9 bases; unmatched junction nucleotides: 2. The CDR3 contains 12 residues. Germline V gives CDR1 KGHDR, CDR2 SFDVKD. The CDR3 reads CATSGLAGEQFF. The CDR3, as DNA: TGTGCCACCAGTGGGCTAGCGGGTGAGCAGTTCTTC.

The V and J genes are TRBV13 and TRBJ2-1, with TRBD2 matching over 9 bases. J was trimmed by 2 bases and V by 8 bases; bases with no gene match: 13. The germline CDR1 and CDR2 sequences are PRHDT and FYEKMQ (reference sequence). The CDR3 has 17 residues. The CDR3 here is CASVPPPSGIPYNEQFF. For the CDR3, the DNA is TGTGCCAGCGTACCCCCCCCTAGCGGGATACCCTACAATGAGCAGTTCTTC.

The chain has TRBV6-2 or TRBV6-3 and TRBJ2-6, with 7 bases aligning to TRBD1. There are 18 residues in the CDR3. Germline CDR1 and CDR2: MNHEY and SVGEGT. The junction had 5 bases not matched to a gene; V was cut back by 0 bases and J by 0 bases. CDR3 amino acids: CASSYSRQGPSGANVLTF. CDR3 bases: TGTGCCAGCAGTTACTCCCGACAGGGCCCCTCTGGGGCCAACGTCCTGACTTTC.

The rearrangement joins TRBV14 to TRBJ1-2; D is unresolved. The germline V gene encodes CDR1 SGHDN and CDR2 FVKESK. V shed 6 bases and J shed 3 bases, with 8 bases lying between them. This CDR3 is built from 12 residues. The CDR3 loop is CASSQSYYGYTF. CDR3 nucleotides: TGTGCCAGCAGTCAATCCTACTATGGCTACACCTTC.

This clonotype was counted a few times. The chain employs TRBV18 and TRBJ2-2; tentatively, D is TRBD1 (5 bases). The CDR3 spans 15 residues. The V end was cut by 2 bases, the J end by 2 bases, with 9 bases between. CDR1 and CDR2 (germline): KGHSH, LQKENI. The CDR3 loop reads CASSPATENTGELFF. CDR3 DNA sequence: TGTGCCAGCTCACCAGCGACAGAAAACACCGGGGAGCTGTTTTTT. Drawing the rest from reference TRBV18 and TRBJ2-2, the complete variable domain is NAGVMQNPRHLVRRRGQEARLRCSPMKGHSHVYWYRQLPEEGLKFMVYLQKENIIDESGMPKERFSAEFPKEGPSILRIQQVVRGDSAAYFCASSPATENTGELFFGEGSRLTVL.

V is TRBV15 and J is TRBJ2-7; 7 bases line up with TRBD2. The CDR3 covers 15 residues. Germline loops: CDR1 LNHNV, CDR2 YYDKDF (reference sequence). The V and J ends lost 6 bases and 2 bases, in that order; junction bases with no gene match: 10. This chain's CDR3 is CATRAPGTTAYEQYF. In nucleotides, the CDR3 is TGTGCCACCAGGGCACCCGGGACTACTGCCTACGAGCAGTACTTC.